This T cell receptor beta chain is drawn from a study of read filtering for tumor transcriptome and immune sequencing. This clonotype was seen repeatedly, ten times or more. Its antigen is unknown. This library used roughly 400 ng RNA and molecular barcoded adaptors spanning alpha/delta and beta/gamma chains. From the reads, TCRdb called clonotypes with MiXCR, one entry per CDR3 protein. Altogether tens of thousands of distinct CDR3 sequences are present, roughly 19% being singletons, with the ten largest covering roughly a sixth. Deletions cut 1 base from V and 6 bases from J, with 11 bases between. The CDR3 has 15 amino acids. The germline gives CDR1 KGHDR, CDR2 SFDVKD. The study's findings and limits: This fraction held mixed bone marrow immune cells after CD138-negative sorting.

Sequencing was done on a sample of a population of CD138-negative cells sorted from bone marrow. The chain couples TRBV24-1 to TRBJ2-2; possible D gene TRBD1, 6 bases. This clonotype originated in a donor at least 40 years old with multiple myeloma. In DNA, the CDR3 is TGTGCCACCAGTGATTTTTCACAGGGTGCCGGGGAGCTGTTTTTT. Encoded protein: CATSDFSQGAGELFF.